The TCR beta chain described here comes from a study of OX40 agonist ivuxolimab in advanced cancers. Study-level background: In this cohort, patients received ivuxolimab, an agonistic anti-OX40 (CD134) antibody. Study-level results: With doses of 0.1 to 3.0 mg/kg, CD4+ and CD8+ blood T cells had undergone clonal expansion by week 6.

Of note for this clone: Antigen unknown.

Germline loops: CDR1 SGHAT, CDR2 FQDESV (reference sequence). This CDR3 comprises 14 residues. V shed 2 bases and J shed 4 bases, with 8 bases lying between them. Sequencing was performed with immunoSEQ multiplex PCR; in TCRdb, only in-frame clones are kept and a portion is missing. There are approximately 77,000 clones in the sample; roughly 80% occur only once, and roughly 0.48% lies in the top ten. On cycle 4 day 1 and cycle 7 day 1, as well as at baseline, blood was sampled. The sequence was collected from an adult with an advanced solid tumor such as melanoma, head and neck, liver or kidney cancer. This rearrangement joins TRBV11-1 to TRBJ2-2; D not certain. Sequenced here: CD4+ or CD8+ T cells sorted from blood, sampled in a trial of the OX40 agonist ivuxolimab. Here the CDR3 reads CASSLTRSTGELFF. As DNA, the CDR3 is TGTGCCAGCAGCTTAACCAGAAGCACCGGGGAGCTGTTTTTT.